A selection of T cell receptor beta chains follows, all from one sample in a study of blood T cell repertoires in COVID-19. The data were produced by immunoSEQ multiplex PCR, yet TCRdb's version contains in-frame clones alone and is incomplete. The sample consists of around 19,000 clones, approximately 79% of them appearing once. Sequencing input: peripheral blood. These TCRs come from an elderly man with acute or convalescent COVID-19. CDR3s include the opening cysteine and the closing phenylalanine or tryptophan. A D gene is named only where the DNA matches it firmly. Rows may omit the clone size; those that give it use once, few, many or a size class.

j_call	clone_size	v_call	d_call	cdr3_aa	cdr3_nt
TRBJ2-5	once	TRBV29-1	-	CSVLLGLDSHQETQYF	TGCAGCGTTTTGCTTGGGTTAGACAGTCACCAAGAGACCCAGTACTTC
TRBJ2-6	few	TRBV30	TRBD1	CAWRAPGQGNIGANVLTF	TGTGCCTGGAGGGCCCCGGGACAGGGAAATATTGGGGCCAACGTCCTGACTTTC
TRBJ2-6	-	TRBV9	TRBD1	CASSLSDGTGHSRSGANVLTF	TGTGCCAGCAGCCTATCCGACGGGACAGGGCACTCCCGCTCTGGGGCCAACGTCCTGACTTTC
TRBJ1-1	-	TRBV19	-	CASSIMRGQGSTEAFF	TGTGCCAGTAGTATCATGAGAGGTCAGGGGAGCACTGAAGCTTTCTTT
TRBJ2-1	-	TRBV12-5	-	CASGLGGVSQFF	TGTGCTAGTGGTTTGGGGGGGGTTTCACAGTTCTTC
TRBJ2-7	-	TRBV29-1	-	CSVVLARSYEQYF	TGCAGCGTTGTTCTAGCGAGGTCCTACGAGCAGTACTTC
TRBJ2-2	-	TRBV19	-	CASRLDSVSNTGELFF	TGTGCCAGTAGGCTCGACAGCGTATCGAACACCGGGGAGCTGTTTTTT
TRBJ1-6	-	TRBV19	-	CASTQRGGTDSPLHF	TGTGCCAGTACCCAACGGGGGGGAACAGATTCACCCCTCCACTTT
TRBJ2-3	-	TRBV18	-	CASSDQGASTDTQYF	TGTGCCAGCTCGGACCAGGGTGCTAGCACAGATACGCAGTATTTT
TRBJ2-6	-	TRBV18	TRBD1	CASSPWTGAGANVLTF	TGTGCCAGCTCACCATGGACAGGGGCTGGGGCCAACGTCCTGACTTTC
TRBJ1-1	few	TRBV30	-	CACAWRAEAFF	TGTGCCTGCGCCTGGAGGGCTGAAGCTTTCTTT
TRBJ2-7	-	TRBV5-1	TRBD1	CASSFRDSGNYEQYF	TGCGCCAGCAGCTTCCGGGACAGCGGTAACTACGAGCAGTACTTC
TRBJ1-5	few	TRBV6-5	TRBD1	CASSYSTGTDQPQHF	TGTGCCAGCAGTTACTCGACAGGGACGGATCAGCCCCAGCATTTT
TRBJ2-5	-	TRBV29-1	TRBD1	CSVARQGGETQYF	TGCAGCGTCGCACGACAGGGGGGAGAGACCCAGTACTTC
TRBJ1-2	-	TRBV28	TRBD1	CASSPTGTGAPGYTF	TGTGCCAGCAGTCCGACCGGGACAGGGGCTCCGGGCTACACCTTC
TRBJ1-3	-	TRBV7-2	-	CASSTYSSSGNTIYF	TGTGCCAGCAGCACTTACTCATCCTCTGGAAACACCATATATTTT
TRBJ2-2	-	TRBV5-1	-	CASSSANTGELFF	TGCGCCAGCAGCTCAGCGAACACCGGGGAGCTGTTTTTT
TRBJ1-2	-	TRBV13	-	CASSLAGSNYGYTF	TGTGCCAGCAGCTTAGCAGGCAGCAACTATGGCTACACCTTC
TRBJ2-5	-	TRBV11-2	TRBD1	CASSRDRGRVTETQYF	TGTGCCAGCAGCCGGGACAGGGGCCGGGTGACGGAGACCCAGTACTTC
TRBJ1-5	few	TRBV7-6	TRBD1	CASSLLGGQGGLLSNQPQHF	TGTGCCAGCAGCTTACTGGGAGGACAGGGAGGATTGTTGAGCAATCAGCCCCAGCATTTT
TRBJ2-2	-	TRBV24-1	TRBD2	CATTGGPGELFF	TGTGCCACTACGGGAGGCCCCGGGGAGCTGTTTTTT
TRBJ1-5	-	TRBV7-2	-	CASSLGVRGQPQHF	TGTGCCAGCAGCTTAGGGGTTCGGGGGCAGCCCCAGCATTTT
TRBJ2-6	-	TRBV14	-	CASSQDWRQGKTF	TGTGCCAGCAGCCAAGATTGGAGGCAGGGGAAGACTTTC
TRBJ1-2	once	TRBV30	-	CAWSVLPRGYGYTF	TGTGCCTGGAGTGTACTGCCCAGGGGCTATGGCTACACCTTC
TRBJ1-5	-	TRBV27	-	CASSLSGVFNQPQHF	TGTGCCAGCAGTTTATCAGGAGTTTTCAATCAGCCCCAGCATTTT
TRBJ2-3	-	TRBV7-8	TRBD2	CASSPSGRAGKDTQYF	TGTGCCAGCAGCCCAAGCGGGAGGGCCGGGAAAGATACGCAGTATTTT
TRBJ1-5	once	TRBV7-6	-	CASSLAGGTGQPQHF	TGTGCCAGCAGCTTAGCGGGGGGTACGGGACAGCCCCAGCATTTT
TRBJ2-1	-	TRBV7-3	TRBD2	CASSWTSGLYNEQFF	TGTGCCAGCAGCTGGACTAGCGGGCTGTACAATGAGCAGTTCTTC
TRBJ2-5	-	TRBV30	TRBD1	CAWSHQGARETQYF	TGTGCCTGGAGCCATCAGGGGGCGCGGGAGACCCAGTACTTC
TRBJ2-1	-	TRBV5-5	TRBD2	CASSSGLAVNNEQFF	TGTGCCAGCAGCTCCGGACTAGCGGTTAACAATGAGCAGTTCTTC
TRBJ2-5	-	TRBV18	TRBD1	CASSPTGGRETQYF	TGTGCCAGCTCACCTACAGGGGGTCGGGAGACCCAGTACTTC
TRBJ2-1	-	TRBV30	TRBD2	CACKTSGIGNEQFF	TGTGCCTGTAAGACTAGCGGGATAGGAAATGAGCAGTTCTTC